This section outlines one TCR beta chain sequence together with its context. Its antigen is undetermined. The data stem from a study of immune evolution from preneoplasia to lung adenocarcinoma. Whole-study results and caveats: Compared with EGFR-mutant or double wild-type lesions, KRAS-mutant nodules were more clonal.

Patient tissue came from resections in Japan or China, 2014–2017. Germline CDR1 reads LNHDA; CDR2 reads SQIVND (reference sequence). This CDR3 region has 15 residues. The trim removed 3 bases at V and 4 bases at J, leaving 4 bases unmatched. Only in-frame clones appear in the TCRdb table, and some are missing; sequencing was by immunoSEQ multiplex PCR. Here the sample spans some 10,000 clones, around 79% being singletons. The origin of this receptor is a donor of 70 years or more with lung adenocarcinoma. The chain has TRBV19 and TRBJ2-1, with 9 bases identical to TRBD2. Sequenced: FFPE minimally invasive lung adenocarcinoma tissue. CDR3 amino acids: CASSIAAGGYNEQFF. DNA for the CDR3: TGTGCCAGTAGTATTGCGGCGGGAGGGTACAATGAGCAGTTCTTC.